One and the same sample provided the 21 T cell receptor beta chains below, sequenced in a study of blood T cells in healthy people across ages. Through a sample-barcoded 5' primer and a J-beta primer mix, a second PCR was run for about 6 to 11 cycles. TCRdb re-analysed the 5' RACE reads in MiXCR, keeping a single row per CDR3 protein. The repertoire holds about 630,000 distinct CDR3 sequences, with roughly 21% as singletons. Sequenced: blood. The receptors come from a man between 65 and 80 years old in good health.

This clonotype was detected a few times. The chain uses TRBV27 and TRBJ1-5; D is unclear. V shed 6 bases and J shed 2 bases, with 14 bases lying between them. The CDR3 is made up of 15 amino acids. Germline V gene data show CDR1 as MNHEY and CDR2 as SMNVEV (reference sequence). DNA of the CDR3: TGTGCCAGCAGCCGCCGGACGGAACGCAATCAGCCCCAGCATTTT. It encodes CASSRRTERNQPQHF.

The rearrangement joins TRBV20-1 to TRBJ2-4; no reliable D call. Per the germline V gene, CDR1 is DFQATT and CDR2 is SNEGSKA (reference sequence). Trimming shortened V by 0 bases and J by 4 bases, and 7 bases separated the two germline ends. The length of the CDR3 is 13 residues. CDR3 sequence reads: CSARDKGKNIQYF. The CDR3 coding sequence is TGCAGTGCTAGAGATAAAGGGAAAAACATTCAGTACTTC.

In regard to this clonotype: One end of the junction fails to match germline, which may point to a read error. The V and J genes are TRBV20-1 and TRBJ2-3; D may be TRBD2 (5 bases). The CDR3 runs to 16 residues. Germline V gives CDR1 DFQATT, CDR2 SNEGSKA (reference sequence). CDR3 protein: CSANGRRASSTDTRYF. In nucleotides, the CDR3 is TGCAGTGCTAATGGTAGGCGGGCCTCTAGCACAGATACGCGGTATTTT.

The J gene is TRBJ1-2, the V gene TRBV29-1; D not resolved. The V and J ends lost 4 bases and 8 bases respectively, with 14 bases between them. Germline V gene data show CDR1 as SQVTM and CDR2 as ANQGSEA. The CDR3 loop spans 12 amino acids. Here the CDR3 reads CSVGRGREGYTF. DNA for the CDR3: TGCAGCGTTGGACGTGGGAGGGAGGGCTACACCTTC.

This clonotype has only a few counts. This chain uses TRBV10-3 with TRBJ2-3, with D possibly matching TRBD2 (5 bases). Germline V lookup: CDR1 ENHRY, CDR2 SYGVKD. There are 13 residues in the CDR3. Trimming removed 3 bases from V and 5 bases from J, with 9 bases in between. The DNA for the CDR3 is TGTGCCATCAGTGACCAAAGCGGAGATACGCAGTATTTT. As protein: CAISDQSGDTQYF.

This clonotype was observed at least ten times. The gene calls are TRBV20-1 and TRBJ2-7; 7 bases agree with TRBD1. CDR3 size: 13 residues. Germline loops: CDR1 DFQATT, CDR2 SNEGSKA (reference sequence). V trimming: 4 bases; J trimming: 1 base; junction bases outside the gene matches: 4. This CDR3 is CSAIQGMSYEQYF. Written as DNA, the CDR3 is TGCAGTGCTATACAGGGGATGTCCTACGAGCAGTACTTC.

This chain links TRBV7-9 with TRBJ2-7, with a tentative D call TRBD1 (6 bases). The length of the CDR3 is 17 residues. Germline V lookup: CDR1 SEHNR, CDR2 FQNEAQ (reference sequence). The ends were cut back, 7 bases at V and 0 bases at J, with 22 bases in the middle. This chain's CDR3 is CASTHGDTGRSSYEQYF. The CDR3 coding sequence is TGTGCCAGCACCCATGGGGACACAGGCCGGAGCTCCTACGAGCAGTACTTC.

This clonotype came up a few times. The rearrangement uses TRBV12-3 or TRBV12-4 and TRBJ2-2; D might be TRBD2 (5 bases). The CDR3 sequence is 15 residues long. Trimming removed 1 base from V and 4 bases from J, with 10 bases in between. CDR3 loop: CASSLGERGTGELFF. The CDR3 bases are TGTGCCAGCAGTTTAGGGGAGCGTGGCACCGGGGAGCTGTTTTTT.

The V call is TRBV6-6, the J call TRBJ2-3; the D gene is possibly TRBD2 (6 bases). V dropped 0 bases and J dropped 3 bases, with 10 bases sitting between them. Per the germline V gene, CDR1 is MNHNY and CDR2 is SVGAGI (reference sequence). The CDR3 sequence is 15 residues long. The CDR3 coding sequence is TGTGCCAGCAGTTACTCCGGACTAACTACAGATACGCAGTATTTT. The encoded protein is CASSYSGLTTDTQYF.

This clonotype was seen once. The rearrangement links TRBV11-2 to TRBJ2-6; TRBD2 matches at 13 bases. From germline, CDR1 is SGHAT and CDR2 FQNNGV. Trimming took 5 bases from V and 3 from J; bases not matched to a gene: 19. The CDR3 runs 22 residues. CDR3: CASSPAPGLAGFSPGGANVLTF. The CDR3 DNA sequence: TGTGCCAGCAGCCCAGCCCCGGGACTAGCGGGATTTAGCCCTGGTGGGGCCAACGTCCTGACTTTC.

This clonotype was seen once. This likely comes from a read error, as the CDR3 has no conserved phenylalanine or tryptophan at its end. J is TRBJ2-7 and V is TRBV29-1; D is undetermined. The V gene's germline CDR1 is SQVTM and CDR2 ANQGSEA. V was shortened by 8 bases and J by 1 base, with 15 bases between the two germline ends. The CDR3 loop spans 13 amino acids. The CDR3 DNA reads as TGCAGCCCAACCCACACGGATTCCTACGAGCAGTACCTC. It is translated as CSPTHTDSYEQYL.

The chain uses TRBV7-3 and TRBJ1-1, with 9 bases aligning to TRBD1. V lost 8 bases and J lost 4; bases outside the gene matches: 8. The germline gives CDR1 SGHTA, CDR2 FQGTGA. CDR3 size: 14 residues. CDR3 DNA: TGTGCCAGCTTACAGGGGGCGTCTAGCACTGAAGCTTTCTTT. Amino acid sequence: CASLQGASSTEAFF.

The CDR3 reads CASSLASIAGGSETQYF. CDR3 DNA sequence: TGTGCCAGCAGCTTAGCGAGTATAGCGGGAGGCTCAGAGACCCAGTACTTC. The V call is TRBV7-2, the J call TRBJ2-5; 10 bases are shared with TRBD2. V was pared by 0 bases and J by 4 bases, with 8 bases of the junction left unmatched. This CDR3 contains 17 residues. The germline V gene has CDR1 SGHTA and CDR2 FQGNSA.

The chain uses TRBV24-1 and TRBJ2-1; 8 bases align to TRBD1. The CDR3 has 16 residues. The junction had 4 bases not matched to a gene; V was cut back by 4 bases and J by 0 bases. Germline loops: CDR1 KGHDR, CDR2 SFDVKD. The CDR3 DNA follows: TGTGCCACCAGTGAGGGACAGGCCAGCTCCTACAATGAGCAGTTCTTC. Residues: CATSEGQASSYNEQFF.

This chain uses TRBV5-1 with TRBJ2-2, with a tentative D call TRBD1 (5 bases). Germline CDR1 and CDR2: SGHRS and YFSETQ. V lost 1 base and J lost 0, with 7 bases in between. The CDR3 loop spans 15 amino acids. The CDR3 DNA follows: TGCGCCAGCAGCTTGAGGGGTTCGAACACCGGGGAGCTGTTTTTT. Its protein is CASSLRGSNTGELFF.

Turning to this clonotype: Because the CDR3 is missing its conserved closing phenylalanine or tryptophan, this is likely a read error. This sequence joins TRBV4-1 and TRBJ1-2; tentatively, D is TRBD1 (5 bases). This CDR3 comprises 15 residues. CDR1 is MGHRA, CDR2 YSYEKL, per germline. Trimming took off 1 base at V and 4 bases at J, with 13 bases between the two ends. The CDR3 nucleotides read TGCGCCAGCAGCCAAGCGAAGGGGAACGGCTATGGCTACACCCTC. It yields the protein CASSQAKGNGYGYTL.

This clonotype appeared a few times. The chain couples TRBV3-1 to TRBJ2-7; 7 bases fit TRBD1. The CDR3 contains 17 residues. Losses at the gene ends were 3 bases for V and 2 bases for J; bases not matched to a gene: 13. CDR1 and CDR2 (germline): LGHDT, YNNKEL (reference sequence). Here the CDR3 reads CASSHYGQVEGTYEQYF. The CDR3 DNA is TGTGCCAGCAGCCACTATGGACAGGTCGAAGGGACCTACGAGCAGTACTTC.

There are a few counts of this clonotype. CDR3 loop: CSAPDRMNTEAFF. The CDR3 DNA reads TGCAGTGCCCCGGACAGGATGAACACTGAAGCTTTCTTT. The rearrangement links TRBV20-1 to TRBJ1-1; 7 positions match TRBD1. V trimming: 6 bases; J trimming: 0 bases; junction bases outside the gene matches: 4. The CDR3 is 13 residues long. Germline CDR1 and CDR2: DFQATT and SNEGSKA (reference sequence).

This clonotype has more than one count but fewer than ten. The chain has TRBV20-1 and TRBJ2-5; D unresolved. V gave up 4 bases and J gave up 3 bases, with 6 bases separating them. Germline assignment: CDR1 DFQATT and CDR2 SNEGSKA (reference sequence). The CDR3 sequence is 11 residues long. The CDR3 sequence is CSAKSEETQYF. CDR3 nucleotides: TGCAGTGCTAAGTCGGAAGAGACCCAGTACTTC.

The sample holds a few counts of this clonotype. The genes are TRBV12-3 or TRBV12-4 and TRBJ2-7; TRBD1 or TRBD2 may be the D gene (5 bases each). Trimming took off 5 bases at V and 0 bases at J, with 14 bases between the two ends. CDR3 length: 15 amino acids. For the CDR3, the DNA is TGTGCCAGCAGTCGAACCGGGACGGTCTCCTACGAGCAGTACTTC. Translation: CASSRTGTVSYEQYF.

At least ten counts were recorded for this clonotype. The chain has TRBV5-6 and TRBJ1-6; TRBD1 matches 7 bases. CDR1 is SGHDT and CDR2 is YYEEEE in the germline V gene. This CDR3 comprises 15 residues. Losses at the gene ends were 4 bases for V and 10 bases for J; bases not matched to a gene: 11. The CDR3 sequence is CASSLNTGVSSPLHF. The CDR3 nucleotides read TGTGCCAGCAGCCTAAATACAGGGGTTTCCTCACCCCTCCACTTT.